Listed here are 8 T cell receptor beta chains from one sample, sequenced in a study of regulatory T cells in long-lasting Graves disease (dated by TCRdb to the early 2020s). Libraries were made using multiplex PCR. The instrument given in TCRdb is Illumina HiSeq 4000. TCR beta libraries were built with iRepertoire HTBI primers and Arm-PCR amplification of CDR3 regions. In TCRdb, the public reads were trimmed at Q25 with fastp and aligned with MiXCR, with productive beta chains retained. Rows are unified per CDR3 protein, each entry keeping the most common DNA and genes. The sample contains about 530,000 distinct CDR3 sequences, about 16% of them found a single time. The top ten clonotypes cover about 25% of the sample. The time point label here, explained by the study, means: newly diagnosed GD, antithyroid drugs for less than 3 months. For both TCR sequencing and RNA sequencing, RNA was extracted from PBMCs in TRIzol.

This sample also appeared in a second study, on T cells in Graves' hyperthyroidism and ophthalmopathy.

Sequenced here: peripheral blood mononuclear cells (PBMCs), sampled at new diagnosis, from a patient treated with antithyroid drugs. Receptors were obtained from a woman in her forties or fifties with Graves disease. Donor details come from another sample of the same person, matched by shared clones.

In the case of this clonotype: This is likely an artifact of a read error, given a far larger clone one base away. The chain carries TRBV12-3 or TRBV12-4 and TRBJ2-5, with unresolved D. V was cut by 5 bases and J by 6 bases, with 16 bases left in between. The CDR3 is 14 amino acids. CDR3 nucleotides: TGTGCCAGCAGTGCCTTGGATGTGCCCAAGACCCAGTACTTC. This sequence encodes CASSALDVPKTQYF.

CDR3 bases: TGTGCCAGCTCGGGGGGGATATCGCAGTACTTC. As protein: CASSGGISQYF. The rearrangement joins TRBV3-1 to TRBJ2-7; 8 bases are shared with TRBD2. The V gene's germline CDR1 is LGHDT and CDR2 YNNKEL (reference sequence). The CDR3 loop spans 11 amino acids. With 8 bases clipped from V and 9 bases from J, the junction kept 6 bases outside the gene matches.

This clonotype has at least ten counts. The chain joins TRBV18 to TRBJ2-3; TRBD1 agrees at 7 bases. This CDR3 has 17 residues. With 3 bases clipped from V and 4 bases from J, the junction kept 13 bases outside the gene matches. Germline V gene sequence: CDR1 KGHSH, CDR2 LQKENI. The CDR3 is CASSPPTGTATPDTQYF. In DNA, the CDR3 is TGTGCCAGCTCACCTCCGACCGGGACAGCCACCCCAGATACGCAGTATTTT.

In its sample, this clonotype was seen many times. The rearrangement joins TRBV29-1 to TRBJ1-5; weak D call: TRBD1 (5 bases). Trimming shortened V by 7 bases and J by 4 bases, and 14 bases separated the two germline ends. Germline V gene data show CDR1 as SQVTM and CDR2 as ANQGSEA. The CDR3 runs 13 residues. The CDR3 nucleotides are TGCAGCGCCATCGGGGGTATGAATCAGCCCCAGCATTTT. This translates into CSAIGGMNQPQHF.

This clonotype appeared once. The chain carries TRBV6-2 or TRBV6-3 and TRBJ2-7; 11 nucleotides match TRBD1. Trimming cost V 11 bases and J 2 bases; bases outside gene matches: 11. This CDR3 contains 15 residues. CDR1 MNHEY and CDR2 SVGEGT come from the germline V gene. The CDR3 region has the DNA TGTGCCTCGGAAAAGGGACAGGGGGTTACCTACGAGCAGTACTTC. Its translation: CASEKGQGVTYEQYF.

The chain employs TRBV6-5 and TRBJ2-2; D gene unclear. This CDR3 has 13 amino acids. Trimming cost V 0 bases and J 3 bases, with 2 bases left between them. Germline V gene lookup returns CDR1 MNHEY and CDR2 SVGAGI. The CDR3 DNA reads TGTGCCAGCAGTTACTCTTACACCGGGGAGCTGTTTTTT. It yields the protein CASSYSYTGELFF.

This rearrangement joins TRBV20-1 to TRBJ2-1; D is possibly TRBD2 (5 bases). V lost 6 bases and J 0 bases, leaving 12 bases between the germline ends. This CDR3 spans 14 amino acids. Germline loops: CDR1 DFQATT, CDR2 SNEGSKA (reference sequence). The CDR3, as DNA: TGCAGTGCAAGACTATCTTTCTCCTACAATGAGCAGTTCTTC. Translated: CSARLSFSYNEQFF.

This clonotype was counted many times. DNA for the CDR3: TGTGCCAGCAGCATCTCCTACGAGCAGTACTTC. It encodes CASSISYEQYF. This sequence joins TRBV5-6 and TRBJ2-7; no clear D. Trimming stripped 4 bases from V and 0 bases from J, with 2 bases between. CDR1 is SGHDT, CDR2 YYEEEE, per germline. CDR3 length equals 11 residues.